The 30 T cell receptor beta chains below were found in one sample sequenced in a study of blood T cell repertoires in COVID-19 (dated by TCRdb to the early 2020s). The library relied on the immunoSEQ multiplex PCR assay. In its TCRdb copy, this immuneACCESS table keeps in-frame sequences only and misses some clones. Where compared with another copy, unresolved V genes explain less than half of these, and the others have no known cause. Recorded for this sample are around 300,000 clones; approximately 83% of them occurred a single time. Approximately 11% of the sample goes to the ten largest clones. Sequencing was performed on peripheral blood. These receptors were obtained from a woman in her seventies with acute or convalescent COVID-19.

J is TRBJ1-2 and V is TRBV29-1; D remains unclear. Germline loops: CDR1 SQVTM, CDR2 ANQGSEA. The length of the CDR3 is 11 residues. Trimming took 3 bases from V and 8 from J, leaving 10 bases between them. The CDR3 bases are TGCAGCGTTGATGGGAGAAGGGGCTACACCTTC. This sequence encodes CSVDGRRGYTF.

The chain links TRBV18 to TRBJ2-2, with 8 bases matching TRBD2. Per the germline V gene, CDR1 is KGHSH and CDR2 is LQKENI. The V and J ends lost 4 bases and 4 bases, in that order; junction bases with no gene match: 8. This CDR3 spans 16 amino acids. The CDR3 loop is CASSLLAGDFTGELFF. DNA of the CDR3: TGTGCCAGCTCACTTCTAGCGGGCGACTTCACCGGGGAGCTGTTTTTT.

The chain recombines TRBV19 with TRBJ2-1; TRBD2 agrees at 12 bases. Looked up from germline, CDR1 is LNHDA and CDR2 is SQIVND (reference sequence). The CDR3 contains 15 residues. After removal of 5 bases from V and 5 bases from J, the junction contained 4 bases not matched to a gene. The CDR3 DNA sequence: TGTGCCAGTAGTTGGACTAGCGGGGTTAACAATGAGCAGTTCTTC. Protein: CASSWTSGVNNEQFF.

V gene TRBV5-1 combines with J gene TRBJ2-2; a possible D gene is TRBD1 (6 bases). The CDR3 runs 14 residues. V lost 6 bases and J lost 7, with 16 bases in between. CDR1 is SGHRS and CDR2 is YFSETQ in the germline V gene. The CDR3 region has the DNA TGCGCCAGCAATGAACAGGGCGGCGTCGGGGAGCTGTTTTTT. This encodes CASNEQGGVGELFF.

The V and J genes are TRBV3-1 (or the pseudogene TRBV3-2) and TRBJ2-1; 10 bases agree with TRBD2. This CDR3 contains 15 residues. Germline V gene lookup returns CDR1 LGHDT and CDR2 YNNKEL (reference sequence). The trim removed 1 base at V and 7 bases at J, leaving 4 bases unmatched. The CDR3 region is CASSQGSGGSNEQFF. DNA of the CDR3: TGTGCCAGCAGCCAAGGTAGCGGGGGGTCGAATGAGCAGTTCTTC.

V usage is TRBV5-1 and J usage is TRBJ1-1, with D possibly TRBD1 on 5 matching bases. The CDR3 covers 15 residues. Germline CDR1 and CDR2: SGHRS and YFSETQ. Trimming took 4 bases from V and 5 from J, leaving 18 bases between them. CDR3 sequence reads: CASSRLGGAQTEAFF. CDR3 nucleotide sequence: TGCGCCAGCAGCCGCCTTGGAGGGGCGCAGACTGAAGCTTTCTTT. Together with reference TRBV5-1 and TRBJ1-1, the CDR3 gives the full variable domain: KAGVTQTPRYLIKTRGQQVTLSCSPISGHRSVSWYQQTPGQGLQFLFEYFSETQRNKGNFPGRFSGRQFSNSRSEMNVSTLELGDSALYLCASSRLGGAQTEAFFGQGTRLTVV.

There are a few counts of this clone. V usage is TRBV20-1 and J usage is TRBJ1-1; 7 positions agree with TRBD1. CDR1 and CDR2 from the germline V gene are DFQATT and SNEGSKA (reference sequence). This CDR3 has 11 amino acids. The V and J ends lost 5 bases and 3 bases, in that order; junction bases with no gene match: 0. CDR3 DNA sequence: TGCAGTGCTGACAGGGACACTGAAGCTTTCTTT. It is translated as CSADRDTEAFF.

The sample holds a few counts of this clone. The rearrangement links TRBV5-1 to TRBJ1-2; TRBD1 aligns across 10 bases. Unmatched junction bases numbered 9, after V lost 6 bases and J lost 7 bases. Germline V CDR1 and CDR2: SGHRS, YFSETQ. The CDR3 spans 14 residues. The DNA for the CDR3 is TGCGCCAGCACCGGGGACAGGGGAATTAGTGGCTACACCTTC. This translates into CASTGDRGISGYTF.

V and J are TRBV5-5 and TRBJ1-5, with TRBD1 as a possible D gene (5 bases). CDR1 is SGHKS, CDR2 YYEKEE, per germline (reference sequence). The CDR3 spans 16 residues. The V end lost 4 bases, the J end lost 0 bases, and 14 bases lay between the germline ends. DNA for the CDR3: TGTGCCAGCAGCGCGGGGACTTCACTTAGCAATCAGCCCCAGCATTTT. It yields the protein CASSAGTSLSNQPQHF. The full variable domain, with the rest looked up from reference TRBV5-5 and TRBJ1-5, is DAGVTQSPTHLIKTRGQQVTLRCSPISGHKSVSWYQQVLGQGPQFIFQYYEKEERGRGNFPDRFSARQFPNYSSELNVNALLLGDSALYLCASSAGTSLSNQPQHFGDGTRLSIL.

The chain combines TRBV4-2 with TRBJ2-3; D might be TRBD2 (7 bases). Germline V gene sequence: CDR1 LGHNA, CDR2 YNFKEQ. The CDR3 consists of 15 residues. V was clipped by 1 base and J by 6 bases, with 14 bases between them. The CDR3 sequence: CASSQVRGRGDTQYF. The CDR3 DNA reads TGTGCCAGCAGCCAAGTACGGGGGCGGGGGGATACGCAGTATTTT.

The rearrangement uses TRBV7-9 and TRBJ1-5, with TRBD1 matching 11 bases. The length of the CDR3 is 16 residues. The germline V gene has CDR1 SEHNR and CDR2 FQNEAQ (reference sequence). The J segment lost 6 bases and the V segment lost 8 bases, leaving 12 bases of the junction unmatched. As DNA, the CDR3 is TGTGCCAGCTCCGCCGGGACAGGGGGAGACACTCAGCCCCAGCATTTT. Its translation: CASSAGTGGDTQPQHF. Variable domain in full (rest from reference TRBV7-9 and TRBJ1-5): DTGVSQNPRHKITKRGQNVTFRCDPISEHNRLYWYRQTLGQGPEFLTYFQNEAQLEKSRLLSDRFSAERPKGSFSTLEIQRTEQGDSAMYLCASSAGTGGDTQPQHFGDGTRLSIL.

The V and J genes are TRBV3-1 (or the pseudogene TRBV3-2) and TRBJ1-1; possible D gene TRBD1, 5 bases. Looked up from germline, CDR1 is LGHDT and CDR2 is YNNKEL (reference sequence). V lost 5 bases to trimming and J lost 6 bases, with 16 bases between them. This CDR3 has 14 amino acids. This CDR3 is CASSMRQSISEAFF. CDR3 DNA sequence: TGTGCCAGCAGCATGAGACAGTCGATCTCTGAAGCTTTCTTT.

The genes are TRBV20-1 and TRBJ1-1, with D unclear. Germline CDR1 DFQATT, CDR2 SNEGSKA (reference sequence). V lost 3 bases and J 3 bases, leaving 11 bases between the germline ends. The length of the CDR3 is 13 residues. CDR3 DNA sequence: TGCAGTGCTAGTTCCGGGTGGGACACTGAAGCTTTCTTT. Its translation is CSASSGWDTEAFF.

The chain carries TRBV29-1 and TRBJ1-2, with 7 bases matching TRBD1. The ends lost 3 bases at V and 2 bases at J; junction bases unmatched: 9. From germline, CDR1 is SQVTM and CDR2 ANQGSEA. The CDR3 covers 15 residues. CDR3 in amino acids: CSVDGQGELNYGYTF. The CDR3 region has the DNA TGCAGCGTTGATGGCCAGGGGGAATTAAACTATGGCTACACCTTC. Using reference TRBV29-1 and TRBJ1-2 for the parts outside the CDR3, the full variable domain is SAVISQKPSRDICQRGTSLTIQCQVDSQVTMMFWYRQQPGQSLTLIATANQGSEATYESGFVIDKFPISRPNLTFSTLTVSNMSPEDSSIYLCSVDGQGELNYGYTFGSGTRLTVV.

The V gene is TRBV7-9, the J gene TRBJ1-1; D perhaps matches TRBD1 (5 bases). The CDR3 loop spans 12 amino acids. V shed 5 bases and J shed 5 bases, with 9 bases lying between them. CDR1 is SEHNR and CDR2 is FQNEAQ in the germline V gene (reference sequence). The CDR3: CASSQGWTEAFF. The CDR3 bases are TGTGCCAGCAGCCAGGGATGGACTGAAGCTTTCTTT.

The gene calls are TRBV4-1 and TRBJ2-3; D possibly corresponds to TRBD2 (5 bases). The V and J ends lost 0 bases and 0 bases respectively, with 16 bases between them. The CDR3 extends over 18 amino acids. Looked up from germline, CDR1 is MGHRA and CDR2 is YSYEKL. The CDR3 spells CASSQDMAVASSTDTQYF. The CDR3 DNA reads as TGCGCCAGCAGCCAAGATATGGCAGTGGCTAGCAGCACAGATACGCAGTATTTT.

This sequence joins TRBV5-4 and TRBJ2-5, with D perhaps matching TRBD1 (6 bases). Trimming took off 1 base at V and 5 bases at J, with 9 bases between the two ends. This CDR3 spans 13 amino acids. Germline lookup yields CDR1 SGHNT and CDR2 YYREEE (reference sequence). The CDR3 is CASSLSGVETQYF. The CDR3 bases are TGTGCCAGCAGCTTGTCAGGGGTCGAGACCCAGTACTTC. Drawing the rest from reference TRBV5-4 and TRBJ2-5, the complete variable domain is ETGVTQSPTHLIKTRGQQVTLRCSSQSGHNTVSWYQQALGQGPQFIFQYYREEENGRGNFPPRFSGLQFPNYSSELNVNALELDDSALYLCASSLSGVETQYFGPGTRLLVL.

This chain connects TRBV3-1 (or the pseudogene TRBV3-2) to TRBJ2-1, with TRBD2 matching over 7 bases. The CDR3 extends over 14 amino acids. The germline V gene encodes CDR1 LGHDT and CDR2 YNNKEL (reference sequence). V gave up 7 bases and J gave up 8 bases; unmatched junction bases: 11. This chain's CDR3 is CASNRGGVIHEQFF. DNA for the CDR3: TGTGCCAGCAACCGGGGAGGGGTGATTCATGAGCAGTTCTTC.

This clone was seen once. The rearrangement links TRBV6-2 or TRBV6-3 to TRBJ2-2; D is unresolved. Trimming took 5 bases from V and 5 from J, leaving 15 bases between them. Germline values: CDR1 MNHEY, CDR2 SVGEGT. This CDR3 spans 15 amino acids. The CDR3 spells CASSRSSRGTGELFF. As DNA, the CDR3 is TGTGCCAGCAGTCGATCTAGTCGCGGTACCGGGGAGCTGTTTTTT.

The chain couples TRBV3-1 (or the pseudogene TRBV3-2) to TRBJ2-5; 13 bases agree with TRBD2. The trim removed 4 bases at V and 5 bases at J, leaving 10 bases unmatched. Germline CDR1 reads LGHDT; CDR2 reads YNNKEL (reference sequence). The CDR3 spans 17 residues. CDR3 DNA: TGTGCCAGCAGCCTGACTAGCGGGGGGCCCCGAGGGGAGACCCAGTACTTC. Its translation: CASSLTSGGPRGETQYF.

The chain has TRBV3-1 (or the pseudogene TRBV3-2) and TRBJ2-7; 9 nucleotides match TRBD1. CDR1 LGHDT and CDR2 YNNKEL come from the germline V gene (reference sequence). Trimming took 5 bases from V and 6 from J; bases not matched to a gene: 8. The CDR3 is 14 residues long. CDR3 loop: CASSAGTGRREQYF. In nucleotides, the CDR3 is TGTGCCAGCAGCGCAGGGACAGGGAGGCGCGAGCAGTACTTC.

This rearrangement joins TRBV4-1 to TRBJ2-1, with 7 bases lining up with TRBD2. The CDR3 is 18 residues long. Trimming cost V 0 bases and J 6 bases; bases outside gene matches: 14. Germline V gene lookup returns CDR1 MGHRA and CDR2 YSYEKL. DNA of the CDR3: TGCGCCAGCAGCCAAGATTCCCTGGGTAGGGTAGCGGGCAATGAGCAGTTCTTC. It translates to CASSQDSLGRVAGNEQFF.

The CDR3 is CASSLAGAGELFF. The DNA of the CDR3 is TGTGCCAGCAGTTTAGCGGGGGCTGGGGAGCTGTTTTTT. This chain joins TRBV12-3 or TRBV12-4 and TRBJ2-2; D possibly corresponds to TRBD1 (6 bases). V was clipped by 0 bases and J by 8 bases, with 7 bases between them. The CDR3 spans 13 residues.

V gene TRBV7-9 combines with J gene TRBJ2-7; D is perhaps TRBD2 (7 bases). Trimming left V 3 bases short and J 2 bases short, with 14 bases between. The CDR3 sequence is 15 residues long. Germline V lookup: CDR1 SEHNR, CDR2 FQNEAQ (reference sequence). Written as DNA, the CDR3 is TGTGCCAGCAGCTTCCGCGGGGGCACTACCTACGAGCAGTACTTC. Translated, it gives CASSFRGGTTYEQYF.

This clone was recorded a few times. The chain is built from TRBV5-6 and TRBJ1-6, with D possibly TRBD1 on 5 matching bases. The ends were cut back, 3 bases at V and 14 bases at J, with 18 bases in the middle. The CDR3 spans 14 residues. Germline CDR1 and CDR2: SGHDT and YYEEEE. This CDR3 is CASSYAGQWVTLHF. The CDR3 DNA follows: TGTGCCAGCAGCTACGCCGGACAATGGGTCACCCTCCACTTT.

This chain joins TRBV12-3 or TRBV12-4 and TRBJ1-1, with D uncertain. This CDR3 is 13 amino acids long. Trimming removed 4 bases from V and 6 bases from J, with 12 bases in between. The chain's CDR3 is CASSSEGTAEAFF. The CDR3 DNA sequence: TGTGCCAGCAGTTCCGAGGGTACGGCTGAAGCTTTCTTT.

The count of this clone is one. The rearrangement uses TRBV5-1 and TRBJ1-2, with 10 positions matching TRBD1. Trimming at V came to 4 bases and at J to 5 bases, leaving 5 bases not matched to a gene. This CDR3 is 14 amino acids long. Germline CDR1 reads SGHRS; CDR2 reads YFSETQ. CDR3 region: CASSGDRGQYGYTF. The DNA of the CDR3 is TGCGCCAGCAGCGGCGACAGGGGGCAATATGGCTACACCTTC.

The rearrangement uses TRBV28 and TRBJ1-2; D not resolved. Trimming stripped 2 bases from V and 6 bases from J, with 10 bases between. Germline V gene lookup returns CDR1 MDHEN and CDR2 SYDVKM. The CDR3 extends over 13 amino acids. The CDR3 is CASSLGTDDGYTF. Here the CDR3 DNA reads TGTGCCAGCAGTTTAGGAACAGACGATGGCTACACCTTC.

The chain has TRBV2 and TRBJ1-5; 10 nucleotides align to TRBD1. CDR3 length: 15 residues. Germline V lookup: CDR1 SNHLY, CDR2 FYNNEI. Unmatched junction bases numbered 6, after V lost 6 bases and J lost 4 bases. CDR3 loop: CASRPDRGGNQPQHF. CDR3 in DNA: TGTGCCAGCAGGCCGGACAGGGGGGGAAATCAGCCCCAGCATTTT.

The genes are TRBV11-3 and TRBJ2-7; D is unresolved. Trimming took off 3 bases at V and 7 bases at J, with 10 bases between the two ends. The V gene's germline CDR1 is SGHNT and CDR2 YENEEA. CDR3 length: 12 residues. CDR3 nucleotide sequence: TGTGCCAGCAGCTTCTCCCTTCGGGAGCAGTACTTC. It is translated as CASSFSLREQYF. The whole variable domain, filled in from reference TRBV11-3 and TRBJ2-7, reads EAGVVQSPRYKIIEKKQPVAFWCNPISGHNTLYWYLQNLGQGPELLIRYENEEAVDDSQLPKDRFSAERLKGVDSTLKIQPAELGDSAVYLCASSFSLREQYFGPGTRLTVT.